This TCR beta chain was identified in a study of T cell changes during pregnancy in multiple sclerosis. This CDR3 is 15 amino acids long. Germline CDR1 reads GTSNPN; CDR2 reads SVGIG (reference sequence). V lost 2 bases to trimming and J lost 3 bases, with 15 bases between them. TCRdb's table, derived via immunoSEQ multiplex PCR, lists solely in-frame clones and lacks some. The data hold 71,000 or so clones, with approximately 92% observed a single time. Here the sequenced sample was peripheral blood, taken in the third trimester of pregnancy. This sequence was found in a female donor with multiple sclerosis, enrolled in a pregnancy study. V and J are TRBV30 and TRBJ2-3; TRBD1 might be the D (5 bases). CDR3 loop: CAWSTQGLGTDTQYF. The CDR3, as DNA: TGTGCCTGGAGTACCCAGGGCCTGGGGACAGATACGCAGTATTTT.